The 17 T cell receptor beta chains below all came from one sample that was sequenced in a study of cytomegalovirus exposure and HLA in healthy donors. Produced via immunoSEQ multiplex PCR; TCRdb's table is partial and in-frame only. This sample yields approximately 65,000 clones, of which approximately 97% are seen a single time; roughly 2.3% belongs to the top ten. Sequenced: PBMCs. The receptor set was obtained from a young man in good health and CMV-seronegative.

This rearrangement joins TRBV29-1 to TRBJ2-5; D is possibly TRBD1 (6 bases). Trimming took off 1 base at V and 4 bases at J, with 7 bases between the two ends. The CDR3 covers 12 residues. Per germline, CDR1 SQVTM and CDR2 ANQGSEA. The CDR3 sequence: CSVEGRGETQYF. CDR3 nucleotide sequence: TGCAGCGTTGAAGGCAGGGGAGAGACCCAGTACTTC. Full variable domain (remainder filled in from reference TRBV29-1 and TRBJ2-5): SAVISQKPSRDICQRGTSLTIQCQVDSQVTMMFWYRQQPGQSLTLIATANQGSEATYESGFVIDKFPISRPNLTFSTLTVSNMSPEDSSIYLCSVEGRGETQYFGPGTRLLVL.

The chain employs TRBV19 and TRBJ1-1; D unresolved. Germline CDR1 reads LNHDA; CDR2 reads SQIVND (reference sequence). This CDR3 spans 11 amino acids. The ends were cut back, 10 bases at V and 1 base at J, with 7 bases in the middle. The CDR3 is CATGGNTEAFF. The CDR3 bases are TGTGCCACCGGAGGGAACACTGAAGCTTTCTTT.

Comments on this clone: One end of the junction does not line up with germline, which may come from a read error. This rearrangement joins TRBV2 to TRBJ1-6; D is perhaps TRBD1 (6 bases). Germline V gene sequence: CDR1 SNHLY, CDR2 FYNNEI. The CDR3 is 13 amino acids. The CDR3 here is CATSGQYNSPLHF. As DNA, the CDR3 is TGTGCCACCAGTGGACAGTATAATTCACCCCTCCACTTT.

The rearrangement joins TRBV5-6 to TRBJ1-4, with TRBD1 matching over 7 bases. The ends lost 4 bases at V and 4 bases at J; junction bases unmatched: 7. This CDR3 has 15 amino acids. Germline-derived CDR1 and CDR2 are SGHDT and YYEEEE. CDR3 loop: CASSVTGTVNEKLFF. The CDR3 DNA sequence: TGTGCCAGCAGCGTCACCGGGACAGTTAATGAAAAACTGTTTTTT.

Written as DNA, the CDR3 is TGTGCCAGCAGCTTTTGGACTAGCGACTACGAGCAGTACTTC. Translation: CASSFWTSDYEQYF. This chain uses TRBV5-6 with TRBJ2-7; TRBD2 matches at 9 bases. V shed 2 bases and J 3 bases; nucleotides not matched to a gene: 3. The germline CDR1 and CDR2 sequences are SGHDT and YYEEEE. The CDR3 is 14 amino acids.

The chain is built from TRBV5-1 and TRBJ1-2, with TRBD1 matching 10 bases. CDR3 length: 14 residues. With V trimmed by 4 bases and J by 4 bases, 4 bases remained unmatched. In germline, CDR1 is SGHRS, CDR2 YFSETQ. CDR3 sequence reads: CASSLTGGSYGYTF. The DNA of the CDR3 is TGCGCCAGCAGCCTGACAGGGGGCTCCTATGGCTACACCTTC.

The chain has TRBV11-2 and TRBJ1-1; no clear D gene. This CDR3 contains 15 residues. Per germline, CDR1 SGHAT and CDR2 FQNNGV. V shed 1 base and J shed 3 bases, with 12 bases lying between them. CDR3 nucleotides: TGTGCCAGCAGCTTAGGGAGCTGGAGGGACACTGAAGCTTTCTTT. Translating gives CASSLGSWRDTEAFF. Variable domain in full (rest from reference TRBV11-2 and TRBJ1-1): EAGVAQSPRYKIIEKRQSVAFWCNPISGHATLYWYQQILGQGPKLLIQFQNNGVVDDSQLPKDRFSAERLKGVDSTLKIQPAKLEDSAVYLCASSLGSWRDTEAFFGQGTRLTVV.

The CDR3: CASSSQTGTEAFF. Written as DNA, the CDR3 is TGTGCCAGCAGCTCTCAGACTGGCACTGAAGCTTTCTTT. The rearrangement joins TRBV11-1 to TRBJ1-1, with D uncertain. The CDR3 is 13 residues long. Deletions cut 4 bases from V and 4 bases from J, with 10 bases between. The germline CDR1 and CDR2 sequences are SGHAT and FQDESV (reference sequence).

The chain carries TRBV10-3 and TRBJ1-1; D uncertain. The CDR3 is 13 amino acids. Germline V gene sequence: CDR1 ENHRY, CDR2 SYGVKD. Trimming removed 2 bases from V and 6 bases from J, with 10 bases in between. In DNA form, the CDR3 reads TGTGCCATCAGTGAGACTGACTTACCTGAAGCTTTCTTT. Protein sequence: CAISETDLPEAFF.

The chain carries TRBV7-8 and TRBJ1-2; no definite D call. The V gene's germline CDR1 is SGHVS and CDR2 FQNEAQ. This CDR3 region has 14 residues. Trimming took 6 bases from V and 0 from J, leaving 11 bases between them. The CDR3 protein is CASSYTQTNYGYTF. As DNA, the CDR3 is TGTGCCAGCAGTTACACACAGACTAACTATGGCTACACCTTC. The variable domain in full, completed from reference TRBV7-8 and TRBJ1-2, reads GAGVSQSPRYKVAKRGQDVALRCDPISGHVSLFWYQQALGQGPEFLTYFQNEAQLDKSGLPSDRFFAERPEGSVSTLKIQRTQQEDSAVYLCASSYTQTNYGYTFGSGTRLTVV.

The V and J genes are TRBV27 and TRBJ1-5, with D maybe TRBD1 (5 bases). This CDR3 spans 16 amino acids. Trimming pared 1 base from V and 2 bases from J, leaving 12 bases between. Germline CDR1 is MNHEY and CDR2 is SMNVEV (reference sequence). CDR3 sequence (DNA): TGTGCCAGCAGTTTATTCGGGGGTAGCGGCAATCAGCCCCAGCATTTT. Amino acids: CASSLFGGSGNQPQHF.

The chain recombines TRBV9 with TRBJ2-5, with TRBD2 matching over 8 bases. The tail of the sequence fits TRBJ2-7 better, so the J call may be wrong. The CDR3 length is 13 residues. Germline CDR1 reads SGDLS; CDR2 reads YYNGEE. CDR3 sequence (DNA): TGTGCCAGCAGCCCGGGGGGGGCCTACGAGCAGTACTTC. It yields the protein CASSPGGAYEQYF.

V and J are TRBV29-1 and TRBJ1-2, with D perhaps TRBD1 (6 bases). The CDR3 runs 14 residues. CDR1 SQVTM and CDR2 ANQGSEA come from the germline V gene. V lost 1 base, J lost 7 bases, and 16 bases lay in between. The CDR3: CSVEGGSGQPGYTF. In nucleotides, the CDR3 is TGCAGCGTTGAAGGTGGTTCCGGACAGCCTGGCTACACCTTC.

The chain is built from TRBV19 and TRBJ1-6; tentative D call: TRBD1 (6 bases). Trimming took 3 bases from V and 6 from J, leaving 12 bases between them. Germline-derived CDR1 and CDR2 are LNHDA and SQIVND (reference sequence). The CDR3 sequence is 15 residues long. The CDR3 nucleotides read TGTGCCAGTAGTATCCAGGGAGGGGGTAATTCACCCCTCCACTTT. Protein: CASSIQGGGNSPLHF. The whole variable domain, remainder taken from reference TRBV19 and TRBJ1-6, is DGGITQSPKYLFRKEGQNVTLSCEQNLNHDAMYWYRQDPGQGLRLIYYSQIVNDFQKGDIAEGYSVSREKKESFPLTVTSAQKNPTAFYLCASSIQGGGNSPLHFGNGTRLTVT.

V gene TRBV18 combines with J gene TRBJ2-1; 7 nucleotides line up with TRBD1. V dropped 6 bases and J dropped 8; count of bases not matched to a gene: 4. Germline V lookup: CDR1 KGHSH, CDR2 LQKENI. This CDR3 is built from 12 residues. The CDR3 DNA sequence: TGTGCCAGCTCCATACAGGGGTATGAGCAGTTCTTC. This sequence encodes CASSIQGYEQFF. Using reference TRBV18 and TRBJ2-1 for the parts outside the CDR3, the full variable domain is NAGVMQNPRHLVRRRGQEARLRCSPMKGHSHVYWYRQLPEEGLKFMVYLQKENIIDESGMPKERFSAEFPKEGPSILRIQQVVRGDSAAYFCASSIQGYEQFFGPGTRLTVL.

The J gene is TRBJ2-3, the V gene TRBV19; 14 nucleotides line up with TRBD2. Germline-derived CDR1 and CDR2 are LNHDA and SQIVND (reference sequence). With 6 bases clipped from V and 5 bases from J, the junction kept 1 base outside the gene matches. The CDR3 loop spans 14 amino acids. In DNA form, the CDR3 reads TGTGCCAGTAGAGGGACTAGCGGGGGAGATACGCAGTATTTT. Its translation is CASRGTSGGDTQYF.

This clone was observed a single time. Additional DNA sequences in this sample encode the identical CDR3. The gene calls are TRBV2 and TRBJ1-1; D perhaps matches TRBD1 (6 bases). CDR1 and CDR2 (germline): SNHLY, FYNNEI. The V gene lost 9 bases and the J gene lost 5 bases, with 13 bases spanning the gap. The CDR3 has 12 residues. CDR3 DNA: TGTGCCAGTATAAGAGGGGGAACTGAAGCTTTCTTT. Translation gives CASIRGGTEAFF.